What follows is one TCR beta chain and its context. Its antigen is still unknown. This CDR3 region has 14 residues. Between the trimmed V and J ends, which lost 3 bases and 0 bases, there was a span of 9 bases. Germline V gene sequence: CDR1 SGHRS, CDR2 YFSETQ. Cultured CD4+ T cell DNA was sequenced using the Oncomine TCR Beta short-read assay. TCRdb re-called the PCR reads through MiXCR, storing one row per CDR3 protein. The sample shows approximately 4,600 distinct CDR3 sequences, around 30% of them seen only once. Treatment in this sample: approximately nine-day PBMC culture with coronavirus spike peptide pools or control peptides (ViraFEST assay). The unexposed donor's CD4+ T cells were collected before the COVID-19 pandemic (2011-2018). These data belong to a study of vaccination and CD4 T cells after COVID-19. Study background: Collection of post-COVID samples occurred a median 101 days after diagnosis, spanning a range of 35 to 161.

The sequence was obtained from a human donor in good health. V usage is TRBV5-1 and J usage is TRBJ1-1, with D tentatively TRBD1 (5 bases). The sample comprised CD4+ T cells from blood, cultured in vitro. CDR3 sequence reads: CASSSYRMNTEAFF. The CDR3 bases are TGCGCCAGCAGCTCCTACAGGATGAACACTGAAGCTTTCTTT.